Shown below are 16 T cell receptor beta chains from a single sample sequenced in a study of blood T cell repertoires in COVID-19. Assay used: immunoSEQ multiplex PCR; TCRdb lists only in-frame clones, some missing. This table has about 300,000 clones, approximately 87% appearing once. Sequencing input: peripheral blood. These receptors originate from a woman in her thirties or forties who had recovered from COVID-19.

V and J are TRBV5-8 and TRBJ2-1; 7 nucleotides line up with TRBD1. V shed 3 bases and J 2 bases; nucleotides not matched to a gene: 5. Germline CDR1 SGHTS, CDR2 YDEGEE. The CDR3 spans 15 residues. The CDR3 protein is CASSSDRVPYNEQFF. The CDR3 DNA reads TGTGCCAGCAGCTCAGACAGGGTACCCTACAATGAGCAGTTCTTC.

The chain has TRBV5-4 and TRBJ2-1; 7 bases fit TRBD2. Germline loops: CDR1 SGHNT, CDR2 YYREEE (reference sequence). V was pared by 4 bases and J by 2 bases, with 9 bases of the junction left unmatched. This CDR3 is built from 16 residues. CDR3 in DNA: TGTGCCAGCAGCCCGGCGGGCGCGGGGGCCTACAATGAGCAGTTCTTC. Translation: CASSPAGAGAYNEQFF.

The chain couples TRBV27 to TRBJ1-6, with TRBD1 matching over 7 bases. Per germline, CDR1 MNHEY and CDR2 SMNVEV (reference sequence). Trimming removed 10 bases from V and 1 base from J; junction bases left unmatched: 7. The CDR3 consists of 15 residues. CDR3 protein: CATARGKSYNSPLHF. In DNA form, the CDR3 reads TGTGCCACCGCCAGGGGGAAGTCCTATAATTCACCCCTCCACTTT.

The V and J genes are TRBV9 and TRBJ2-3; possible D gene TRBD1, 6 bases. This CDR3 has 14 residues. Trimming shortened V by 4 bases and J by 2 bases, and 11 bases separated the two germline ends. Germline lookup yields CDR1 SGDLS and CDR2 YYNGEE. Here the CDR3 DNA reads TGTGCCAGCAGCCCCGGACAGCTCACAGATACGCAGTATTTT. It codes for CASSPGQLTDTQYF.

The sample holds one count of this clone. The rearrangement links TRBV30 to TRBJ1-2; maybe TRBD1 (5 bases). This CDR3 spans 13 amino acids. The germline V and J ends were trimmed by 3 bases and 2 bases, with 10 bases remaining between them. CDR1 is GTSNPN, CDR2 SVGIG, per germline (reference sequence). CDR3 bases: TGTGCCTGGAGAGGGGCAGGGAACTATGGCTACACCTTC. Its translation is CAWRGAGNYGYTF. The whole variable domain, filled in from reference TRBV30 and TRBJ1-2, reads SQTIHQWPATLVQPVGSPLSLECTVEGTSNPNLYWYRQAAGRGLQLLFYSVGIGQISSEVPQNLSASRPQDRQFILSSKKLLLSDSGFYLCAWRGAGNYGYTFGSGTRLTVV.

J is TRBJ1-1 and V is TRBV2; D gene unclear. Trimming removed 6 bases at V and 0 bases at J, with 8 bases between. Per the germline V gene, CDR1 is SNHLY and CDR2 is FYNNEI. This CDR3 has 13 amino acids. CDR3 sequence reads: CASRRRVNTEAFF. The CDR3 nucleotides are TGTGCCAGCAGACGTCGCGTGAACACTGAAGCTTTCTTT.

This sequence joins TRBV5-1 and TRBJ2-5, with TRBD2 as a possible D gene (6 bases). The CDR3 contains 14 residues. The V and J ends lost 0 bases and 2 bases respectively, with 8 bases between them. CDR1 and CDR2 (germline): SGHRS, YFSETQ. DNA of the CDR3: TGCGCCAGCAGCTTGGACGGGGGACAAGAGACCCAGTACTTC. Its protein product is CASSLDGGQETQYF.

The table lists this clone with many counts. The chain employs TRBV11-2 and TRBJ1-2; D uncertain. The CDR3 is 14 residues long. Germline assignment: CDR1 SGHAT and CDR2 FQNNGV. Trimming took 5 bases from V and 4 from J, leaving 14 bases between them. CDR3 sequence (DNA): TGTGCCAGCAGCCCGAACCGCGAAAGCTATGGCTACACCTTC. It encodes CASSPNRESYGYTF.

CDR3 nucleotide sequence: TGTGCCAGCAGCTTAGAAATTCCTCGGGGGGGCAGCAATGAGCAGTTCTTC. Translation gives CASSLEIPRGGSNEQFF. The genes are TRBV7-2 and TRBJ2-1; TRBD2 aligns across 8 bases. After removal of 1 base from V and 6 bases from J, the junction contained 11 bases not matched to a gene. This CDR3 contains 17 residues. The germline CDR1 and CDR2 sequences are SGHTA and FQGNSA.

V usage is TRBV6-5 and J usage is TRBJ1-2; D perhaps matches TRBD1 (6 bases). CDR1 MNHEY and CDR2 SVGAGI come from the germline V gene. The CDR3 contains 14 residues. V lost 6 bases and J 0 bases, leaving 11 bases between the germline ends. The CDR3 here is CASRLNRANYGYTF. CDR3 nucleotides: TGTGCCAGCAGGCTCAACAGGGCTAACTATGGCTACACCTTC.

The genes are TRBV5-1 and TRBJ1-1, with D possibly being TRBD1 (5 bases). The CDR3 is made up of 13 amino acids. Germline assignment: CDR1 SGHRS and CDR2 YFSETQ. Trimming pared 4 bases from V and 3 bases from J, leaving 10 bases between. The CDR3 region is CASSPGEYTEAFF. The CDR3 DNA sequence: TGCGCCAGCAGCCCGGGGGAGTACACTGAAGCTTTCTTT.

The chain employs TRBV5-4 and TRBJ2-1; TRBD2 matches at 8 bases. The V segment lost 6 bases and the J segment 2 bases; nucleotides outside the gene matches: 10. CDR1 and CDR2 (germline): SGHNT, YYREEE (reference sequence). This CDR3 contains 16 residues. The DNA of the CDR3 is TGTGCCAGCACCAAACTAGCGGACCACACCTACAATGAGCAGTTCTTC. Translation gives CASTKLADHTYNEQFF.

This clone was recorded only once. The genes are TRBV10-3 and TRBJ2-1, with unresolved D. Germline V gene data show CDR1 as ENHRY and CDR2 as SYGVKD. Deletions cut 4 bases from V and 0 bases from J, with 13 bases between. This CDR3 has 16 residues. CDR3 nucleotide sequence: TGTGCCATCAGTGTTACAGACGGCAGCTCCTACAATGAGCAGTTCTTC. Protein: CAISVTDGSSYNEQFF.

The chain combines TRBV9 with TRBJ2-7, with D unclear. V was pared by 3 bases and J by 6 bases, with 10 bases between. The CDR3 consists of 12 residues. Germline V gene lookup returns CDR1 SGDLS and CDR2 YYNGEE. CDR3: CASSGAPGEQYF. The CDR3 nucleotides are TGTGCCAGCAGCGGAGCCCCCGGCGAGCAGTACTTC. Looking up the rest from reference TRBV9 and TRBJ2-7 gives the full variable domain: DSGVTQTPKHLITATGQRVTLRCSPRSGDLSVYWYQQSLDQGLQFLIQYYNGEERAKGNILERFSAQQFPDLHSELNLSSLELGDSALYFCASSGAPGEQYFGPGTRLTVT.

The V call is TRBV10-2, the J call TRBJ1-6; D not certain. The CDR3 has 15 amino acids. Between the trimmed V and J ends, which lost 3 bases and 4 bases, there was a span of 10 bases. Germline values: CDR1 WSHSY, CDR2 SAAADI. CDR3 amino acids: CASSDFQAYNSPLHF. DNA of the CDR3: TGCGCCAGCAGTGATTTCCAGGCTTATAATTCACCCCTCCACTTT.

This clone was counted between two and nine times. V and J are TRBV6-5 and TRBJ2-1; TRBD1 matches 7 bases. The J segment lost 4 bases and the V segment lost 5 bases, leaving 8 bases of the junction unmatched. The CDR3 runs 15 residues. Germline V gene lookup returns CDR1 MNHEY and CDR2 SVGAGI. CDR3 nucleotide sequence: TGTGCCAGCAGTACCGACAGGGAACTTTACAATGAGCAGTTCTTC. Protein: CASSTDRELYNEQFF.